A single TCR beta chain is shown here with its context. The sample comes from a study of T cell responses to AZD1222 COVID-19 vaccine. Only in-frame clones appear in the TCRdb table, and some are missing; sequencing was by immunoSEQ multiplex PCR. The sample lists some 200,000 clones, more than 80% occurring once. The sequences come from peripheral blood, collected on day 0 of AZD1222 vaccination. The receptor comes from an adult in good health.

CDR3 coding DNA: TGTGCCAGTAGTATGGGGCAGGGTGGGGAGACCCAGTACTTC. This sequence encodes CASSMGQGGETQYF. The chain joins TRBV19 to TRBJ2-5; TRBD1 might be the D (5 bases). Germline assignment: CDR1 LNHDA and CDR2 SQIVND (reference sequence). Trimming took 3 bases from V and 5 from J, leaving 13 bases between them. The CDR3 length is 14 residues.